This is a list of T cell receptor beta chains from one sample in a study of human T cells and chemical hapten exposure. MiXCR, run by TCRdb on the RACE reads, gives a single entry per CDR3 protein. The table includes approximately 320,000 distinct CDR3 sequences, approximately 5.8% detected once. The sample was whole blood, taken in connection with sensitization to the hapten diphenylcyclopropenone (DPC). Receptors originate from a woman aged 18-29 years with alopecia areata. Some clones in this sample may be carry-over from other donors' samples. Each CDR3 is given with its conserved first and last residue. The D gene is left open where the match is weak. Not every row has a clone size; where given, it reads once, few, many or a size class.

j_call	v_call	cdr3_length	d_call	clone_size	cdr3_nt	cdr3_aa
TRBJ2-4	TRBV6-5	14	-	many	TGTGCCAGCAGTTCCCAAGGAGCCAAAAACATTCAGTACTTC	CASSSQGAKNIQYF
TRBJ1-4	TRBV2	14	-	-	TGTGCCAGCAGTGAAGTGGGGGCTGGAGAAAAACTGTTTTTT	CASSEVGAGEKLFF
TRBJ1-5	TRBV6-2/TRBV6-3	14	-	few	TGTGCCAGCAGTTATCTCGGGAGCAATCAGCCCCAGCATTTT	CASSYLGSNQPQHF
TRBJ2-7	TRBV12-3/TRBV12-4	15	-	few	TGTGCCAGCAGTGGGGGGATGATGGTTTTCTACGAGCAGTACTTC	CASSGGMMVFYEQYF
TRBJ1-1	TRBV7-2	14	TRBD1	many	TGTGCCAGCAGCTTACTCAGGGGGCTCACTGAAGCTTTCTTT	CASSLLRGLTEAFF
TRBJ1-5	TRBV6-2/TRBV6-3	16	-	-	TGTGCCAGCAGTTACTCGACAGGCAGGAGCAATCAGCCCCAGCATTTT	CASSYSTGRSNQPQHF
TRBJ2-5	TRBV29-1	13	-	few	TGCAGCGTTCCACCGGGGCCCCGGGGGACCCAGTACTTC	CSVPPGPRGTQYF
TRBJ1-1	TRBV5-1	14	TRBD1	many	TGCGCCAGCAGCCCGGGAGACAGGGGAGGTGAAGCTTTCTTT	CASSPGDRGGEAFF
TRBJ2-7	TRBV10-3	14	TRBD1	few	TGTGCCATCAGTGTCGGGACAGGGTCAGGCGAGCAGTACTTC	CAISVGTGSGEQYF
TRBJ1-5	TRBV2	15	-	-	TGTGCCAGCAGTGAATTTGGGCCCGCAGGTCAGCCCCAGCATTTT	CASSEFGPAGQPQHF
TRBJ1-1	TRBV10-3	13	-	many	TGTGCCATCAGTGAGGGGGGGGACACTGAAGCTTTCTTT	CAISEGGDTEAFF
TRBJ1-1	TRBV27	13	-	few	TGTGCCAGCAGTTCGCTACTGGACAGTGAAGCTTTCTTT	CASSSLLDSEAFF
TRBJ2-4	TRBV7-8	19	TRBD2	-	TGTGCCAGCAGCTTAGAGGGTCGGGGAGGCGGGGGTTATGGAAACATTCAGTACTTC	CASSLEGRGGGGYGNIQYF
TRBJ1-6	TRBV12-3/TRBV12-4	13	-	few	TGTGCCAGCAGCCGAGACAGTGGTTCACCCCTCCACTTT	CASSRDSGSPLHF
TRBJ1-4	TRBV4-1	17	TRBD1	many	TGCGCCAGCAGCAACAGACAGGGGGGGGCAACTAATGAAAAACTGTTTTTT	CASSNRQGGATNEKLFF
TRBJ2-3	TRBV5-1	18	TRBD2	few	TGCGCCAGCAGCTTGGCCGGCTCTAGCGGGGGCCGCACAGATACGCAGTATTTT	CASSLAGSSGGRTDTQYF
TRBJ1-1	TRBV27	18	TRBD1	many	TGTGCCAGCAGTTCTATTTACAGGGGGCGACGGGGGAGCACTGAAGCTTTCTTT	CASSSIYRGRRGSTEAFF
TRBJ1-6	TRBV7-9	14	-	-	TGTGCCAGCAGCTTAGGGGTTCGGGGTTCACCCCTCCACTTT	CASSLGVRGSPLHF
TRBJ2-1	TRBV6-6	17	-	few	TGTGCCAGCAGTTACTCGATTGGTGGAAGCTCCTACAATGAGCAGTTCTTC	CASSYSIGGSSYNEQFF
TRBJ2-2	TRBV4-3	16	-	few	TGCGCCAGCAGCCAAGGGGCGAGACAGCTGACCGGGGAGCTGTTTTTT	CASSQGARQLTGELFF
TRBJ1-2	TRBV2	15	-	-	TGTGCCAGCAGTTTTATCCAGGGGAGTAACTATGGCTACACCTTC	CASSFIQGSNYGYTF
TRBJ2-7	TRBV3-1	15	TRBD1	few	TGTGCCAGCAGCCAAAGGGGGCAGGGTAAGGACGAGCAGTACTTC	CASSQRGQGKDEQYF
TRBJ1-2	TRBV5-1	15	-	few	TGCGCCAGCAGCCTGACCGGGGCCAGACAATATGGCTACACCTTC	CASSLTGARQYGYTF
TRBJ1-3	TRBV5-1	16	-	many	TGCGCCAGCAGCTTCGGAATCAGGGGCCCGGGAAACACCATATATTTT	CASSFGIRGPGNTIYF
TRBJ1-1	TRBV2	13	TRBD1	-	TGTGCCAGCAGTCGAGGGACAGGGTCTGAAGCTTTCTTT	CASSRGTGSEAFF
TRBJ1-1	TRBV3-1	13	-	-	TGTGCCAGCGTCGCCAGAGCGAACACTGAAGCTTTCTTT	CASVARANTEAFF
TRBJ1-1	TRBV6-1	14	TRBD1	-	TGTGCCAGCAGCGTCCAGGGGGGGAACACTGAAGCTTTCTTT	CASSVQGGNTEAFF
TRBJ2-5	TRBV29-1	11	-	-	TGCAGCGTTGTTGACAGAGAGACCCAGTACTTC	CSVVDRETQYF
TRBJ1-2	TRBV10-3	15	-	-	TGTGCCATCAGTGACGATTTAGCAGGGAGGTATGGCTACACCTTC	CAISDDLAGRYGYTF
TRBJ1-5	TRBV24-1	14	-	many	TGTGCCACCAGTGATTTTAAACAGGGTATGACCCAGCATTTT	CATSDFKQGMTQHF
TRBJ1-4	TRBV12-3/TRBV12-4	15	TRBD1	many	TGTGCCAGCAGTTCTCGACAGGGCACTAATGAAAAACTGTTTTTT	CASSSRQGTNEKLFF
TRBJ2-1	TRBV18	16	-	few	TGTGCCAGCTCACCAGACTCTCGCGGGGCTTACAATGAGCAGTTCTTC	CASSPDSRGAYNEQFF
TRBJ2-5	TRBV29-1	14	-	-	TGCAGCGTTCTCCCCCCCCCGTCCCCAGAGACCCAGTACTTC	CSVLPPPSPETQYF
TRBJ2-1	TRBV29-1	13	TRBD1	many	TGCAGCTCACAGGGACAGGGTATGATTGAGCAGTTCTTC	CSSQGQGMIEQFF
TRBJ2-3	TRBV5-6	16	TRBD1	once	TGTGCCAGCAGCCAGGACAGGGGGGGAAGCACAGATACGCAGTATTTT	CASSQDRGGSTDTQYF
TRBJ2-7	TRBV7-2	13	-	few	TGTGCCAGCAGCCATCCCTACGGAAACGAGCAGTACTTC	CASSHPYGNEQYF
TRBJ1-1	TRBV6-5	14	-	few	TGTGCCAGCAGTCCCTCGAGGGAAGGTACTGAAGCTTTCTTT	CASSPSREGTEAFF
TRBJ2-6	TRBV7-8	16	-	many	TGTGCCAGCAGCTTAGGGACGTACTCTGGGGCCAACGTCCTGACTTTC	CASSLGTYSGANVLTF
TRBJ1-6	TRBV9	14	-	few	TGTGCCAGCAGCGGACCTAAGGAGAATTCACCCCTCCACTTT	CASSGPKENSPLHF
TRBJ2-5	TRBV6-2/TRBV6-3	12	-	many	TGTGCCACCTCAAGAACCGGCGAGACCCAGTACTTC	CATSRTGETQYF
TRBJ1-2	TRBV7-2	13	-	many	TGTGCCAGCAGCTTGGGTGCGACGGGGGGCTACACCTTC	CASSLGATGGYTF
TRBJ2-3	TRBV15	15	TRBD1	few	TGTGCCACCAGCAGGGGGGACAGCCGCACAGATACGCAGTATTTT	CATSRGDSRTDTQYF
TRBJ1-1	TRBV12-3/TRBV12-4	14	TRBD1	many	TGTGCCAGCAGTGCTCGTACAGGGGGCTCTGAAGCTTTCTTT	CASSARTGGSEAFF
TRBJ2-3	TRBV27	19	TRBD2	-	TGTGCCAGCAGACGACTAGCGGGGGGTGCGCTCTATGGCACAGATACGCAGTATTTT	CASRRLAGGALYGTDTQYF
TRBJ2-7	TRBV3-1	15	TRBD1	-	TGTGCCAGCAGCCGTATGGGACAGCCCCTTCAGGAGCAGTACTTC	CASSRMGQPLQEQYF
TRBJ1-4	TRBV3-1	11	-	many	TGTGCCAGCAGCCGTTATGAAAAACTGTTTTTT	CASSRYEKLFF
TRBJ1-1	TRBV10-3	14	-	-	TGTGCCATCACCCCTCATGGGCAGAACACTGAAGCTTTCTTT	CAITPHGQNTEAFF
TRBJ1-5	TRBV5-6	13	-	-	TGTGCCAGCAGCTTCGGTACTTATCAGCGCCAGCATTTT	CASSFGTYQRQHF
TRBJ1-5	TRBV6-5	14	-	many	TGTGCCAGCTCGCTCCGGGGTTCCAATCAGCCCCAGCATTTT	CASSLRGSNQPQHF
TRBJ1-2	TRBV2	16	-	-	TGTGCCAGCAGTGAAGCGCGTGACGCCGGCCTAACGAGCTACACCTTC	CASSEARDAGLTSYTF